This T cell receptor beta chain is from a study of blood T cell repertoires in COVID-19 (TCRdb year 2020). Some background on the complete study: Collaborator samples came from the United States, Italy and Spain and covered acute and convalescent phases of COVID-19. Samples came from the ongoing ImmuneRACE study (first 160 participants) plus 1,254 subjects from 6 global collaborators. Where available, HLA class I and class II types were obtained from metadata supplied by the sample provider rather than from assay-based typing. The repertoires were made available in a free public database intended to serve as a resource for research on the immune response to SARS-CoV-2. A de-identified subject ID, COVID-19 status, age in years and sex were almost always included in the sample metadata. Deeply sampled blood TCRbeta repertoires from subjects exposed to, actively infected with, or recovered from COVID-19 were included in the dataset. The material from the prospective study consisted of cDNA or gDNA derived from T cells, B-cell-depleted T cells, or PBMCs. General conclusions and limits of the study: The amount of clinical and demographic metadata varied by source and participant and was provided uncurated.

Reading from cysteine to phenylalanine, the CDR3 counts 14 amino acids. The sequence is cut down to CDR3 DNA, 42 bases in frame from base 1. V is pruned by 5 bases and J by 2 bases, leaving 4 bases of the junction without a gene match. According to the germline V gene, CDR1 reads SGHVS and CDR2 reads FQNEAQ. The immunoSEQ Assay, a bias-controlled multiplex PCR, was used to amplify TCRbeta CDR3 regions from genomic DNA. The study's processing was this. The number of nucleated cells in each sample was estimated from the amplification of reference gene primers within the assay. Sequence reads were collapsed and filtered to measure the absolute abundance of every unique TCRbeta CDR3 rearrangement. For each sample, productive Simpson clonality was calculated as the square root of Simpson's diversity index over productive rearrangements. In TCRdb, the immuneACCESS table is reduced to in-frame sequences with V and J assigned. These tables do not hold every clone; where another copy was compared, an unresolved V gene accounts for under half, and the others remain unexplained. The V and J calls and the clone size are those of that table, but D and trimming were determined from the DNA. For this sample there are 250,000 or so clones; 75% to 90% appear just once. The ten largest clonotypes hold less than 5% of the sample.

With regard to this clone: Its antigen is not yet known. Within one base of it there is no much larger clone, and no base qualities were kept.

Samples from volunteer blood donors who had recovered from COVID-19 were contributed by a second Seattle source. The collaborating institutions used their own protocols to collect whole blood in K2EDTA tubes. Collaborator samples were shipped for TCRbeta analysis as frozen whole blood, isolated PBMCs, or DNA extracted from either sample type. Sequencing input: peripheral blood. The chain employs TRBV7-8 and TRBJ2-5, with 8 bases in between that match TRBD2. The clonotype originates from a woman aged 40 to 50 who had recovered from COVID-19. The DNA sequence is as follows: TGTGCCAGCAGCGGCGGGGGGAGACAAGAGACCCAGTACTTC. The translation is CASSGGGRQETQYF.